This passage covers 26 T cell receptor beta chains from one sample sequenced in a study of cytomegalovirus exposure and HLA in healthy donors. The primer mix had 60 Vbeta and 13 Jbeta primers. The table came from immunoSEQ multiplex PCR; TCRdb's copy has only in-frame clones and leaves some out. The table lists some 95,000 clones, under 75% of them singletons. The specimen was PBMCs. These receptors were obtained from a female donor in good health and CMV-seronegative.

This clone was found a few times. The rearrangement links TRBV9 to TRBJ2-5, with TRBD2 as a possible D gene (5 bases). The V end lost 1 base, the J end lost 5 bases, and 9 bases lay between the germline ends. This CDR3 is built from 13 residues. CDR1 is SGDLS, CDR2 YYNGEE, per germline. The CDR3 loop is CASSVTSDETQYF. The DNA of the CDR3 is TGTGCCAGCAGCGTAACTAGTGATGAGACCCAGTACTTC.

The chain is built from TRBV5-5 and TRBJ2-1; no clear D gene. V dropped 2 bases and J dropped 4 bases, with 7 bases sitting between them. The CDR3 totals 13 residues. The germline CDR1 and CDR2 sequences are SGHKS and YYEKEE (reference sequence). The CDR3 sequence is CASSFTDYNEQFF. CDR3 nucleotides: TGTGCCAGCAGCTTTACAGATTACAATGAGCAGTTCTTC.

The chain is built from TRBV5-4 and TRBJ2-3, with 15 positions matching TRBD2. The CDR3 sequence is 18 residues long. Trimming took 4 bases from V and 2 from J; bases not matched to a gene: 8. Germline CDR1 is SGHNT and CDR2 is YYREEE (reference sequence). The CDR3 sequence: CASSRGLAGGTVTDTQYF. The CDR3, as DNA: TGTGCCAGCAGCCGTGGACTAGCGGGGGGGACAGTCACAGATACGCAGTATTTT.

In regard to this clone: One junction end disagrees with the germline gene, perhaps due to a read error. The chain uses TRBV7-7 and TRBJ2-5; 7 bases map to TRBD2. Germline lookup yields CDR1 SSHAT and CDR2 FNYEAQ (reference sequence). This CDR3 comprises 15 residues. This chain's CDR3 is CASSLVPGGQETQYF. The CDR3 DNA reads TGTGCTAGCAGCTTAGTCCCGGGGGGTCAAGAGACCCAGTACTTC.

The CDR3 region has the DNA TGTGCCAGCAGCCAATGGCAGAACACTGAAGCTTTCTTT. It encodes CASSQWQNTEAFF. The chain joins TRBV7-2 to TRBJ1-1, with no clear D. CDR1 SGHTA and CDR2 FQGNSA come from the germline V gene. This CDR3 is built from 13 residues. Trimming shortened V by 5 bases and J by 1 base, and 8 bases separated the two germline ends.

Notes on this clone: Other DNA variants within this sample encode the same CDR3. V and J are TRBV5-6 and TRBJ1-2; TRBD1 matches 8 bases. This CDR3 comprises 13 residues. The ends lost 0 bases at V and 8 bases at J; junction bases unmatched: 3. From germline, CDR1 is SGHDT and CDR2 YYEEEE. Here the CDR3 reads CASSLGQGRGYTF. CDR3 coding DNA: TGTGCCAGCAGCTTGGGACAGGGGAGAGGCTACACCTTC.

The chain has TRBV5-4 and TRBJ2-5; 10 bases line up with TRBD2. CDR3 length equals 14 residues. Germline V gene sequence: CDR1 SGHNT, CDR2 YYREEE (reference sequence). V was clipped by 5 bases and J by 5 bases; unmatched bases: 6. CDR3 region: CASRLAGERETQYF. The CDR3 bases are TGTGCCAGCAGGCTAGCGGGAGAGCGCGAGACCCAGTACTTC.

V gene TRBV7-2 combines with J gene TRBJ2-6; no clear D gene. The germline V and J ends were trimmed by 5 bases and 1 base, with 9 bases remaining between them. Germline V CDR1 and CDR2: SGHTA, FQGNSA. The CDR3 is 15 amino acids. For the CDR3, the DNA is TGTGCCAGCAGCCGCGGCGTTTCTGGGGCCAACGTCCTGACTTTC. It codes for CASSRGVSGANVLTF. The full variable domain, completed using reference TRBV7-2 and TRBJ2-6, is GAGVSQSPSNKVTEKGKDVELRCDPISGHTALYWYRQSLGQGLEFLIYFQGNSAPDKSGLPSDRFSAERTGGSVSTLTIQRTQQEDSAVYLCASSRGVSGANVLTFGAGSRLTVL.

This sequence joins TRBV27 and TRBJ2-5; possibly TRBD2 for D (6 bases). The CDR3 is 15 residues long. V lost 5 bases, J lost 1 base, and 14 bases lay in between. Per the germline V gene, CDR1 is MNHEY and CDR2 is SMNVEV (reference sequence). The CDR3: CASSPLRGIQETQYF. CDR3 DNA sequence: TGTGCCAGCAGTCCCCTTCGCGGGATCCAAGAGACCCAGTACTTC.

This chain joins TRBV7-9 and TRBJ1-1; D call uncertain. The CDR3 spans 14 residues. CDR1 is SEHNR, CDR2 FQNEAQ, per germline (reference sequence). Deletions cut 1 base from V and 4 bases from J, with 10 bases between. Written as DNA, the CDR3 is TGTGCCAGCAGCTTAGAGCTAGGGAGCACTGAAGCTTTCTTT. It codes for CASSLELGSTEAFF.

The CDR3: CASSHRGLAINEQFF. The CDR3, as DNA: TGCGCCAGCAGCCACCGGGGACTAGCAATCAATGAGCAGTTCTTC. The rearrangement uses TRBV4-1 and TRBJ2-1, with 9 bases that match TRBD2. The ends lost 3 bases at V and 6 bases at J; junction bases unmatched: 6. The CDR3 is 15 residues long. Germline V gene sequence: CDR1 MGHRA, CDR2 YSYEKL.

Comment on this clone: One junction end disagrees with the germline gene, perhaps due to a read error. This rearrangement joins TRBV7-9 to TRBJ1-2; no clear D. The CDR3 runs to 15 residues. Germline assignment: CDR1 SEHNR and CDR2 FQNEAQ (reference sequence). The CDR3 sequence: CSSSLGETAPNGYTF. In nucleotides, the CDR3 is TGTTCCAGCAGCTTAGGTGAGACTGCACCCAATGGCTACACCTTC.

The V gene is TRBV4-3, the J gene TRBJ2-1, with 13 bases fitting TRBD2. This CDR3 region has 15 residues. CDR1 LGHNA and CDR2 YSLEER come from the germline V gene. The J segment lost 9 bases and the V segment lost 1 base, leaving 3 bases of the junction unmatched. The CDR3 is CASSQAGLAGLEQFF. CDR3 nucleotide sequence: TGCGCCAGCAGCCAAGCGGGACTAGCGGGACTTGAGCAGTTCTTC.

V is TRBV4-3 and J is TRBJ1-2; 9 bases are a match to TRBD1. After removal of 4 bases from V and 4 bases from J, the junction contained 4 bases not matched to a gene. This CDR3 region has 14 residues. The germline V gene has CDR1 LGHNA and CDR2 YSLEER. The CDR3 protein is CASSPDRGLYGYTF. CDR3 nucleotide sequence: TGCGCCAGCAGCCCGGACAGGGGACTCTATGGCTACACCTTC.

V usage is TRBV7-6 and J usage is TRBJ2-6; D may be TRBD2 (5 bases). Deletions cut 4 bases from V and 4 bases from J, with 17 bases between. The germline V gene encodes CDR1 SGHVS and CDR2 FNYEAQ. CDR3 length: 17 residues. The CDR3 region has the DNA TGTGCCAGCAGCTCTAAGGCCTCCGGGGTGGGGGCCAACGTCCTGACTTTC. Translated, it gives CASSSKASGVGANVLTF.

This clone was seen a handful of times. The V gene is TRBV4-2, the J gene TRBJ2-7; possible D gene TRBD2, 5 bases. CDR1 is LGHNA, CDR2 YNFKEQ, per germline. Trimming removed 0 bases from V and 4 bases from J, with 13 bases in between. The CDR3 runs 15 residues. The CDR3, as DNA: TGTGCCAGCAGCCAAGACCCTGGGTGGGAGTACGAGCAGTACTTC. It codes for CASSQDPGWEYEQYF.

This clone was seen more than once but under ten times. The V gene is TRBV28, the J gene TRBJ1-2, with D hard to call. Germline V gene data show CDR1 as MDHEN and CDR2 as SYDVKM. V was pared by 3 bases and J by 4 bases, with 12 bases between. This CDR3 is 14 amino acids long. The CDR3 spells CASSFPDAGYGYTF. As DNA, the CDR3 is TGTGCCAGCAGTTTCCCCGACGCAGGCTATGGCTACACCTTC.

This chain links TRBV9 with TRBJ2-3, with TRBD2 identical over 8 bases. The CDR3 extends over 13 amino acids. The germline V gene encodes CDR1 SGDLS and CDR2 YYNGEE. The junction had 2 bases not matched to a gene; V was cut back by 3 bases and J by 5 bases. The CDR3 DNA reads as TGTGCCAGCAGCGGTAGCGGGATAGATACGCAGTATTTT. It yields the protein CASSGSGIDTQYF. The full variable domain, completed using reference TRBV9 and TRBJ2-3, is DSGVTQTPKHLITATGQRVTLRCSPRSGDLSVYWYQQSLDQGLQFLIQYYNGEERAKGNILERFSAQQFPDLHSELNLSSLELGDSALYFCASSGSGIDTQYFGPGTRLTVL.

This chain connects TRBV15 to TRBJ2-1, with 7 bases that match TRBD2. The CDR3 has 15 amino acids. Germline V gene lookup returns CDR1 LNHNV and CDR2 YYDKDF (reference sequence). V shed 1 base, J shed 4 bases, and the junction held 4 bases outside the gene matches. The CDR3 coding sequence is TGTGCCACCAGCAGAGGGTCGGGGGGTTACAATGAGCAGTTCTTC. Its protein product is CATSRGSGGYNEQFF.

CDR3 nucleotide sequence: TGTGCCAGCAGCTTACGGGGGGCTGGTGAGACCCAGTACTTC. It is translated as CASSLRGAGETQYF. The chain has TRBV7-8 and TRBJ2-5; possibly TRBD2 for D (7 bases). This CDR3 is 14 amino acids long. V was trimmed by 2 bases and J by 5 bases, leaving 12 bases between them. Per germline, CDR1 SGHVS and CDR2 FQNEAQ.

The J gene is TRBJ2-3, the V gene TRBV4-2; D unresolved. Germline CDR1 reads LGHNA; CDR2 reads YNFKEQ. Trimming stripped 1 base from V and 3 bases from J, with 8 bases between. There are 14 residues in the CDR3. The CDR3 region has the DNA TGTGCCAGCAGCCAAGTTGGCGGTACAGATACGCAGTATTTT. Protein product: CASSQVGGTDTQYF.

The V call is TRBV5-1, the J call TRBJ1-1; D ambiguous. This CDR3 has 15 amino acids. Trimming cost V 1 base and J 0 bases, with 10 bases left between them. From germline, CDR1 is SGHRS and CDR2 YFSETQ. CDR3 region: CASSLYRGMNTEAFF. The DNA of the CDR3 is TGCGCCAGCAGCTTGTACCGCGGGATGAACACTGAAGCTTTCTTT.

This chain links TRBV9 with TRBJ2-6; 8 bases agree with TRBD1. The J segment lost 2 bases and the V segment lost 3 bases, leaving 4 bases of the junction unmatched. Germline-derived CDR1 and CDR2 are SGDLS and YYNGEE. CDR3 size: 16 residues. The CDR3 sequence: CASSALQGAGANVLTF. The DNA for the CDR3 is TGTGCCAGCAGCGCTTTACAGGGGGCTGGGGCCAACGTCCTGACTTTC.

The chain joins TRBV5-1 to TRBJ2-1; 10 bases fit TRBD2. V lost 0 bases and J lost 8; bases outside the gene matches: 5. The CDR3 totals 15 residues. Germline CDR1 and CDR2: SGHRS and YFSETQ. This CDR3 is CASSLASGSVHEQFF. CDR3 DNA sequence: TGCGCCAGCAGCTTGGCTAGCGGGAGTGTCCATGAGCAGTTCTTC.

This clone showed up just once. The chain joins TRBV6-5 to TRBJ1-2; 8 bases are shared with TRBD1. The CDR3 totals 13 residues. Germline CDR1 is MNHEY and CDR2 is SVGAGI. The ends lost 6 bases at V and 3 bases at J; junction bases unmatched: 3. The chain's CDR3 is CASRGTGYYGYTF. CDR3 bases: TGTGCCAGCAGAGGGACAGGCTACTATGGCTACACCTTC.

The chain carries TRBV5-1 and TRBJ1-1; 7 bases align to TRBD1. J gave up 11 bases and V 4 bases, and 8 bases lay outside the gene matches. Per the germline V gene, CDR1 is SGHRS and CDR2 is YFSETQ. The length of the CDR3 is 12 residues. The CDR3 protein is CASSPDRVVAFF. CDR3 DNA: TGCGCCAGCAGCCCAGACAGGGTGGTTGCTTTCTTT.